The 10 T cell receptor beta chains given below trace back to one sample, sequenced in a study of blood T cell repertoires in COVID-19. The method was immunoSEQ multiplex PCR; TCRdb's version includes in-frame clones alone and lacks a portion of them. The profile shows some 290,000 clones, over 85% of them singletons. The sample comprised peripheral blood. These receptors were obtained from a woman in her thirties with COVID-19, enrolled during active disease.

CDR3 residues: CSVGLAGGYEQYF. CDR3 DNA: TGCAGCGTTGGGCTAGCGGGGGGGTACGAGCAGTACTTC. This chain joins TRBV29-1 and TRBJ2-7; 12 bases map to TRBD2. The CDR3 extends over 13 amino acids. CDR1 is SQVTM, CDR2 ANQGSEA, per germline. The junction had 2 bases not matched to a gene; V was cut back by 4 bases and J by 4 bases.

This sequence joins TRBV7-9 and TRBJ2-3; D not certain. Looked up from germline, CDR1 is SEHNR and CDR2 is FQNEAQ (reference sequence). Trimming shortened V by 5 bases and J by 2 bases, and 17 bases separated the two germline ends. CDR3 length equals 16 residues. The CDR3, as DNA: TGTGCCAGCAGCCCAACTCGCGGTGGCTACACAGATACGCAGTATTTT. This gives the protein CASSPTRGGYTDTQYF.

The rearrangement joins TRBV6-6 to TRBJ1-6; D is possibly TRBD1 (6 bases). V lost 5 bases and J lost 0, with 14 bases in between. Germline CDR1 is MNHNY and CDR2 is SVGAGI (reference sequence). CDR3 length equals 17 residues. The DNA for the CDR3 is TGTGCCAGCAGTCTAGGACAGACAGTCTCCTATAATTCACCCCTCCACTTT. Amino acids: CASSLGQTVSYNSPLHF.

The genes are TRBV2 and TRBJ1-5, with TRBD1 as a possible D gene (6 bases). The CDR3 has 14 residues. CDR1 and CDR2 from the germline V gene are SNHLY and FYNNEI. Trimming shortened V by 1 base and J by 7 bases, and 11 bases separated the two germline ends. The CDR3 here is CASSEGGGGQPQHF. The CDR3, as DNA: TGTGCCAGCAGTGAAGGGGGGGGCGGACAGCCCCAGCATTTT.

The V call is TRBV5-1, the J call TRBJ1-4, with D perhaps matching TRBD1 (6 bases). CDR1 and CDR2 from the germline V gene are SGHRS and YFSETQ. The CDR3 totals 13 residues. V lost 9 bases and J 4 bases, leaving 13 bases between the germline ends. In nucleotides, the CDR3 is TGCGCCACCAAGGACAGCTTTAATGAAAAACTGTTTTTT. Its translation is CATKDSFNEKLFF.

The rearrangement joins TRBV9 to TRBJ2-3; TRBD2 aligns across 9 bases. Germline assignment: CDR1 SGDLS and CDR2 YYNGEE. The junction had 2 bases not matched to a gene; V was cut back by 0 bases and J by 3 bases. The CDR3 is 15 amino acids. CDR3 sequence: CASSVVSGGTDTQYF. The CDR3 DNA follows: TGTGCCAGCAGCGTAGTGAGCGGGGGGACAGATACGCAGTATTTT.

The chain carries TRBV19 and TRBJ1-6, with D unclear. The CDR3 spans 13 residues. From germline, CDR1 is LNHDA and CDR2 SQIVND (reference sequence). Trimming cost V 6 bases and J 6 bases, with 9 bases left between them. DNA of the CDR3: TGTGCCAGTAGACCACAGACTAATTCACCCCTCCACTTT. It yields the protein CASRPQTNSPLHF. The variable domain in full, completed from reference TRBV19 and TRBJ1-6, reads DGGITQSPKYLFRKEGQNVTLSCEQNLNHDAMYWYRQDPGQGLRLIYYSQIVNDFQKGDIAEGYSVSREKKESFPLTVTSAQKNPTAFYLCASRPQTNSPLHFGNGTRLTVT.

The chain has TRBV5-5 and TRBJ1-1; D remains ambiguous. The germline CDR1 and CDR2 sequences are SGHKS and YYEKEE (reference sequence). Trimming removed 2 bases at V and 11 bases at J, with 13 bases between. The CDR3 sequence is 12 residues long. The CDR3 reads CASSLSPARAFF. CDR3 DNA: TGTGCCAGCAGCTTATCCCCCGCGCGGGCTTTCTTT.

The rearrangement links TRBV11-2 to TRBJ2-1; 7 bases line up with TRBD2. With 5 bases clipped from V and 12 bases from J, the junction kept 7 bases outside the gene matches. This CDR3 is 12 amino acids long. Per the germline V gene, CDR1 is SGHAT and CDR2 is FQNNGV. The CDR3 here is CASSARGTVQFF. As DNA, the CDR3 is TGTGCCAGCAGCGCGCGGGGGACGGTGCAGTTCTTC.

The rearrangement joins TRBV27 to TRBJ1-2, with D tentatively TRBD1 (6 bases). Germline V gene data show CDR1 as MNHEY and CDR2 as SMNVEV (reference sequence). CDR3 length equals 16 residues. V was trimmed by 7 bases and J by 6 bases, leaving 24 bases between them. The CDR3 sequence: CASMLNQGGPRDGYTF. The CDR3 DNA reads as TGTGCCAGCATGCTCAATCAAGGGGGACCTAGGGATGGCTACACCTTC.